What follows are 5 T cell receptor beta chains derived from one specimen sequenced in a study of OX40 agonist ivuxolimab in advanced cancers. Here immunoSEQ multiplex PCR was the method, and the copy in TCRdb shows in-frame clones only, minus some. The sample contains tens of thousands of clones, more than 70% of which appear only once. The input for sequencing was CD4+ or CD8+ T cells sorted from blood, taken in a trial of the OX40 agonist ivuxolimab. The receptors here all came from an adult with an advanced solid tumor such as melanoma, head and neck, liver or kidney cancer.

V usage is TRBV28 and J usage is TRBJ1-1, with 9 bases aligning to TRBD1. CDR1 is MDHEN, CDR2 SYDVKM, per germline. There are 14 residues in the CDR3. V dropped 5 bases and J dropped 2; count of bases not matched to a gene: 3. This chain's CDR3 is CASSGDRDNTEAFF. The CDR3 coding sequence is TGTGCCAGCAGTGGGGACAGGGATAACACTGAAGCTTTCTTT.

The chain combines TRBV6-5 with TRBJ2-4, with TRBD1 identical over 7 bases. CDR1 MNHEY and CDR2 SVGAGI come from the germline V gene. The CDR3 is made up of 13 amino acids. The junction had 10 bases not matched to a gene; V was cut back by 3 bases and J by 14 bases. In DNA form, the CDR3 reads TGTGCCAGCAGTTATGAATACGGACAGGAGAAGTACTTC. Translation gives CASSYEYGQEKYF.

The rearrangement uses TRBV10-3 and TRBJ2-7; maybe TRBD1 (5 bases). This CDR3 has 14 residues. V was pared by 2 bases and J by 1 base, with 9 bases between. Per the germline V gene, CDR1 is ENHRY and CDR2 is SYGVKD. CDR3 protein: CAISEEGASYEQYF. CDR3 sequence (DNA): TGTGCCATCAGTGAGGAAGGGGCTTCCTACGAGCAGTACTTC.

This clone was detected a few times. The CDR3 sequence: CASSLSPNTEAFF. The CDR3 region has the DNA TGTGCCAGCAGCCTGAGTCCTAACACTGAAGCTTTCTTT. The chain uses TRBV5-8 and TRBJ1-1; D unclear. V was pared by 4 bases and J by 2 bases, with 9 bases between. Germline values: CDR1 SGHTS, CDR2 YDEGEE. The CDR3 sequence is 13 residues long.

The J gene is TRBJ1-5, the V gene TRBV2, with D uncertain. V dropped 4 bases and J dropped 2 bases, with 9 bases sitting between them. Germline V lookup: CDR1 SNHLY, CDR2 FYNNEI. This CDR3 spans 14 amino acids. This CDR3 is CASSVAGGNQPQHF. CDR3 DNA sequence: TGTGCCAGCAGTGTAGCCGGGGGCAATCAGCCCCAGCATTTT.